This T cell receptor (beta chain) comes out of a study of blood T cell repertoires in COVID-19. Only in-frame clones appear in the TCRdb table, and some are missing; sequencing was by immunoSEQ multiplex PCR. The sample carries roughly 100,000 clones, 70% to 90% recorded once. CDR1 is SEHNR, CDR2 FQNEAQ, per germline (reference sequence). After removal of 5 bases from V and 5 bases from J, the junction contained 14 bases not matched to a gene. The CDR3 runs to 17 residues. The chain recombines TRBV7-9 with TRBJ1-2; 10 bases fit TRBD1. This TCR derives from a man in his fifties or sixties with active COVID-19. Material: peripheral blood. CDR3 in DNA: TGTGCCAGCAGCCCTACGAGATCGGACAGGGGGAAGTATGGCTACACCTTC. It specifies CASSPTRSDRGKYGYTF.